This T cell receptor (beta chain) was captured by sequencing in a study of blood T cell repertoires in COVID-19. Study-level background: COVID-19 samples from acute and convalescent phases originated in the United States, Italy and Spain.

Per the authors' pipeline: Estimation of nucleated cell counts was performed using reference gene primer amplification. The data were produced by immunoSEQ multiplex PCR, yet TCRdb's version contains in-frame clones alone and is incomplete. V and J calls and clone size are those listed in that table; D and trimming were worked out from the DNA. The sample includes approximately 180,000 clones, approximately 85% of them seen just once. The CDR3 totals 14 residues. Looked up from germline, CDR1 is LGHNA and CDR2 is YNFKEQ. Between the trimmed V and J ends, which lost 4 bases and 7 bases, there was a span of 14 bases.

Sequenced sample: PBMCs or T cells enriched from blood (not recorded which). This TCR was sampled from a man aged 35 to 55 who had recovered from COVID-19. This chain uses TRBV4-2 with TRBJ2-1; D perhaps matches TRBD1 (5 bases). This chain's CDR3 is CASSLRGSWNEQFF. The CDR3 nucleotides read TGTGCCAGCAGCCTTAGGGGTAGTTGGAATGAGCAGTTCTTC.